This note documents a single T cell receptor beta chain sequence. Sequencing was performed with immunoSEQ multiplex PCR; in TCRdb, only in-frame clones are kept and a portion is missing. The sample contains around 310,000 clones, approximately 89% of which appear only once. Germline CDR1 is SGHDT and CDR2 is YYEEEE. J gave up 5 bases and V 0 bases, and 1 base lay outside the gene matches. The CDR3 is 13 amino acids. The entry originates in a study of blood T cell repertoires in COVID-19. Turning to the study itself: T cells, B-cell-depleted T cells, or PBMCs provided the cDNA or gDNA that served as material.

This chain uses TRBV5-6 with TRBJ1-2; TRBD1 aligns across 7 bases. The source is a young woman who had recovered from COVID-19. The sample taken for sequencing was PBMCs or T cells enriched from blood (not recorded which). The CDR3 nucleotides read TGTGCCAGCAGCTTGGCCAGGGGGTATGGCTACACCTTC. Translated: CASSLARGYGYTF.